These T cell receptor beta chains were read from a single sample in a study of T-cell memory formation after mild COVID-19. TCRdb itself ran the 5' RACE reads through MiXCR, one entry per CDR3 protein. Here the sample spans nearly 250,000 distinct CDR3 sequences, 15% being singletons. Sequencing was performed on PBMCs or a T cell subset sorted from them (not recorded which). These receptors all stem from an adult woman who had mild COVID-19 (a few samples of this study predate the infection). Cell type and time point are not known. Both conserved end residues are part of each CDR3. D genes are given only for firm matches. Some rows have no size entry. The others give once, few or many, or a class for an expanded clone.

clone_size	d_call	v_call	j_call	cdr3_nt	cdr3_aa
few	.	TRBV7-8	TRBJ1-5	TGTGCCAGCAGCCCCGGACAGTTTAGCAATCAGCCCCAGCATTTT	CASSPGQFSNQPQHF
few	TRBD1	TRBV9	TRBJ1-1	TGTGCCAGCAGTGCTACAGGGGAGGCGACTGAAGCTTTCTTT	CASSATGEATEAFF
.	.	TRBV3-1	TRBJ2-5	TGTGCCAGCAGCCAAGATGACACTTTAAGGTTTGGGACCCAGTACTTC	CASSQDDTLRFGTQYF
few	.	TRBV5-1	TRBJ1-1	TGCGCCAGCAGCGACGGACTGAATGCGGCGAACACTGAAGCTTTCTTT	CASSDGLNAANTEAFF
many	TRBD1	TRBV5-1	TRBJ2-1	TGCGCCAGCAGGCGATGGGACAGGAGCTCCTACAATGAGCAGTTCTTC	CASRRWDRSSYNEQFF
.	.	TRBV7-2	TRBJ2-1	TGTGCCAGCAGCTTAGCGGGGGCGTTGAATGAGCAGTTCTTC	CASSLAGALNEQFF
many	TRBD1	TRBV20-1	TRBJ1-2	TGCAGTGCTAGGGGGTACAGACAGGGGAACTATGGCTACACCTTC	CSARGYRQGNYGYTF
.	.	TRBV6-2/TRBV6-3	TRBJ1-5	TGTGCCAGCAGTTACTCACTCACCAGCAATCAGCCCCAGCATTTT	CASSYSLTSNQPQHF
few	.	TRBV5-5	TRBJ1-1	TGTGCCAGCAGCGTATTCGGGAACACTGAAGCTTTCTTT	CASSVFGNTEAFF
few	.	TRBV10-3	TRBJ2-5	TGTGCCATCAGTGTCGCAGGACAGCCCCAAGAGACCCAGTACTTC	CAISVAGQPQETQYF
.	.	TRBV30	TRBJ2-7	TGTGCCCAGGGGCAGAGAGGCTACGAGCAGTACTTC	CAQGQRGYEQYF
.	.	TRBV5-1	TRBJ1-5	TGCGCCAGCAGCTTGGGGGGCGCGGGTAAGCCCCAGCATTTT	CASSLGGAGKPQHF
.	TRBD1	TRBV7-3	TRBJ2-1	TGTGCCAGCAGCTTAAGGACAGGGGAGATTAACTTC	CASSLRTGEINF